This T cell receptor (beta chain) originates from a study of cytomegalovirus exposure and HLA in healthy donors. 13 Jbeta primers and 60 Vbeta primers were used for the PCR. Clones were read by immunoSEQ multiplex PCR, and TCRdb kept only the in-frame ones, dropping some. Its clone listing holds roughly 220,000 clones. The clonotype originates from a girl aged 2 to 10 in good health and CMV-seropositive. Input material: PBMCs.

CDR3 residues: CASSPGTGGEKLFF. CDR3 sequence (DNA): TGTGCCAGCAGTCCCGGGACAGGGGGGGAAAAACTGTTTTTT. The chain recombines TRBV9 with TRBJ1-4; 11 nucleotides align to TRBD1. V lost 5 bases to trimming and J lost 8 bases; unmatched junction nucleotides: 5. The germline V gene encodes CDR1 SGDLS and CDR2 YYNGEE. The CDR3 has 14 amino acids.